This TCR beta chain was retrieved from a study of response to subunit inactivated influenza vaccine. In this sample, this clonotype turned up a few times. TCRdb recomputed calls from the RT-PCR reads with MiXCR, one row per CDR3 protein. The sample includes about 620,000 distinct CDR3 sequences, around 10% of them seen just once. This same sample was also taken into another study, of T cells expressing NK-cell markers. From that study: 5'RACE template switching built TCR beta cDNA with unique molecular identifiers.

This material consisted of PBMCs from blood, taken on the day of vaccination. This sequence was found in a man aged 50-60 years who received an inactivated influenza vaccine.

The CDR3 region is CASSQGTGGLDIQYF. The CDR3 DNA reads TGTGCCAGCAGCCAAGGGACAGGGGGCTTGGACATTCAGTACTTC. This rearrangement joins TRBV11-2 to TRBJ2-4, with TRBD1 matching 12 bases. CDR3 length equals 15 residues. Germline V CDR1 and CDR2: SGHAT, FQNNGV. With 5 bases clipped from V and 8 bases from J, the junction kept 7 bases outside the gene matches.